Described below is a single TCR beta chain sequence and its context. The CDR3 sequence is 14 residues long. V lost 2 bases to trimming and J lost 5 bases; unmatched junction nucleotides: 4. Germline V gene data show CDR1 as MNHEY and CDR2 as SMNVEV (reference sequence). The sample is drawn from a study of blood T cell repertoires in COVID-19. Original processing methods: Researchers report that nucleated cell counts were estimated from reference gene primer amplification. Generated by immunoSEQ multiplex PCR, the TCRdb table keeps only in-frame clones and is missing some. V, J and clone size reflect that table, while D and trimming were determined from the DNA. The data contain about 180,000 clones, 80% to 90% of them singletons.

Source material: peripheral blood. The chain recombines TRBV27 with TRBJ2-5; 8 positions agree with TRBD1. This receptor was taken from a woman aged 65 to 85 with COVID-19, enrolled during active disease. The CDR3 nucleotides are TGTGCCAGCAGTTTACGGGACAGGTACGAGACCCAGTACTTC. Protein sequence: CASSLRDRYETQYF.